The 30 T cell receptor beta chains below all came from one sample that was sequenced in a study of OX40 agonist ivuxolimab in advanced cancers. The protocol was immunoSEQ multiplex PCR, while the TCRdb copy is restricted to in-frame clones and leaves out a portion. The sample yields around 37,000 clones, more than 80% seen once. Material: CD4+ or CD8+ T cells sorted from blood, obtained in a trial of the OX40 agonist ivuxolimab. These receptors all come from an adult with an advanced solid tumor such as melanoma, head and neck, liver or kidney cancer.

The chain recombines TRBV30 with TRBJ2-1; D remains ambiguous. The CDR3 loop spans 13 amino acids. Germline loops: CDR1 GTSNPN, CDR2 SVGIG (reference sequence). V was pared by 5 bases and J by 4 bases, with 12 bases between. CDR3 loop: CAWDQSSYNEQFF. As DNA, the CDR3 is TGTGCCTGGGATCAAAGTTCGTACAATGAGCAGTTCTTC.

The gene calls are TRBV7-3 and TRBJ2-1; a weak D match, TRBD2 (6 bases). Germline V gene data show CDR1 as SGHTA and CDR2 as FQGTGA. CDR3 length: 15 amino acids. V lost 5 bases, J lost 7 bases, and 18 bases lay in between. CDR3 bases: TGTGCCAGCAGCCCCCGGAGGGGTGAGTCAAATGAGCAGTTCTTC. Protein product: CASSPRRGESNEQFF.

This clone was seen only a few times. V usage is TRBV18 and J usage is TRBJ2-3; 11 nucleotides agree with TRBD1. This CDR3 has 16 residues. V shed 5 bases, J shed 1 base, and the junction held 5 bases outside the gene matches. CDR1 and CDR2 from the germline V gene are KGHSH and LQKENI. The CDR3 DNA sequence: TGTGCCAGCTCAAGAGGGACAGGGGGAGGCACAGATACGCAGTATTTT. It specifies CASSRGTGGGTDTQYF.

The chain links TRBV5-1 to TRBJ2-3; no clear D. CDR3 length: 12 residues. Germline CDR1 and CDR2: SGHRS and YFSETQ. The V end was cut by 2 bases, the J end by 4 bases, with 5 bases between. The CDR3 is CASSFGPDTQYF. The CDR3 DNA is TGCGCCAGCAGCTTTGGCCCAGATACGCAGTATTTT.

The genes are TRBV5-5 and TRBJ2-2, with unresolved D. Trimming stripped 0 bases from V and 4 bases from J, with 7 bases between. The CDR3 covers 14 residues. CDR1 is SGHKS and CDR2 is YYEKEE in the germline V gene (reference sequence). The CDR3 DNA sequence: TGTGCCAGCAGCTTGGAGAGAGCCACCGGGGAGCTGTTTTTT. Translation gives CASSLERATGELFF.

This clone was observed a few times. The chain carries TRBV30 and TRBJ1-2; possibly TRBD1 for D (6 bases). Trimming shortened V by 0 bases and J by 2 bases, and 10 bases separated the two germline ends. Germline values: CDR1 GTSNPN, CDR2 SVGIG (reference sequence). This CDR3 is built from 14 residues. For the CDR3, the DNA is TGTGCCTGGAGTGTACACAGGGTGAACTATGGCTACACCTTC. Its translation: CAWSVHRVNYGYTF.

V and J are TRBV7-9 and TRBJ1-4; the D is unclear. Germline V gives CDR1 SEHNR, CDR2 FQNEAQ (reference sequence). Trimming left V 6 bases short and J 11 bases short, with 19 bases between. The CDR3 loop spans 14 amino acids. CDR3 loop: CASRPTTGGGKLFF. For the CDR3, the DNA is TGTGCCAGCAGACCGACTACGGGCGGTGGGAAACTGTTTTTT.

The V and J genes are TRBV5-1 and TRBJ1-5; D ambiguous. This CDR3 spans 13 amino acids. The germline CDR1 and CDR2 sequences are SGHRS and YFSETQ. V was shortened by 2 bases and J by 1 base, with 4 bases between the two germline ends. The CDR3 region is CASSFDSNQPQHF. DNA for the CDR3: TGCGCCAGCAGCTTTGACAGCAATCAGCCCCAGCATTTT.

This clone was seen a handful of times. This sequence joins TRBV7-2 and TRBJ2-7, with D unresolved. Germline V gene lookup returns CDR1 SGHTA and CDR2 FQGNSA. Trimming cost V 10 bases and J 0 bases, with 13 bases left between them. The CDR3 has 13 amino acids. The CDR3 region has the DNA TGTGCCATCGACTGGACCGGCTCCTACGAGCAGTACTTC. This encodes CAIDWTGSYEQYF.

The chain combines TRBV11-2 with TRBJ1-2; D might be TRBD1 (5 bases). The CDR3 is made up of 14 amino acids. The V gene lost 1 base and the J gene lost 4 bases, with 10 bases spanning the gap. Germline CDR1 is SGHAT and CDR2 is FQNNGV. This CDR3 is CASSLGQGFYGYTF. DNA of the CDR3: TGTGCCAGCAGCTTAGGCCAGGGTTTCTATGGCTACACCTTC.

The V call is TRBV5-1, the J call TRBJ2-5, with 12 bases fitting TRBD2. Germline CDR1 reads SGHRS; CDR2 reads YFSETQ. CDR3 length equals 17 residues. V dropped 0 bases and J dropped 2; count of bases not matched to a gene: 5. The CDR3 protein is CASSLGLAGGRQETQYF. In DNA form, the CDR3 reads TGCGCCAGCAGCTTGGGGCTAGCGGGGGGGCGACAAGAGACCCAGTACTTC. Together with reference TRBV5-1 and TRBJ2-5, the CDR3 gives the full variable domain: KAGVTQTPRYLIKTRGQQVTLSCSPISGHRSVSWYQQTPGQGLQFLFEYFSETQRNKGNFPGRFSGRQFSNSRSEMNVSTLELGDSALYLCASSLGLAGGRQETQYFGPGTRLLVL.

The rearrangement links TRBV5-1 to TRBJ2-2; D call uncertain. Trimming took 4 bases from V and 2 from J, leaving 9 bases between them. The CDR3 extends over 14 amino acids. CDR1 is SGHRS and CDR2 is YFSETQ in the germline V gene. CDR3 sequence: CASSLHGNTGELFF. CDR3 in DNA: TGCGCCAGCAGCCTGCACGGAAACACCGGGGAGCTGTTTTTT.

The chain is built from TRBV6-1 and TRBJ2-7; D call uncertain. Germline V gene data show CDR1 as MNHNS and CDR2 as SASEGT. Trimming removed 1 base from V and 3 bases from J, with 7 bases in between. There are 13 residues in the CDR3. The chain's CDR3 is CASSEGTFYEQYF. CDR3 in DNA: TGTGCCAGCAGTGAAGGGACCTTCTACGAGCAGTACTTC.

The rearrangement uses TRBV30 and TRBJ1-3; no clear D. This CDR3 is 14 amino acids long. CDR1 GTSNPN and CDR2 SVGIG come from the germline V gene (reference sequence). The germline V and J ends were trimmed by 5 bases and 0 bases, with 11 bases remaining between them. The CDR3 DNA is TGTGCCTGGTCCACAGCTTTCTCTGGAAACACCATATATTTT. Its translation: CAWSTAFSGNTIYF.

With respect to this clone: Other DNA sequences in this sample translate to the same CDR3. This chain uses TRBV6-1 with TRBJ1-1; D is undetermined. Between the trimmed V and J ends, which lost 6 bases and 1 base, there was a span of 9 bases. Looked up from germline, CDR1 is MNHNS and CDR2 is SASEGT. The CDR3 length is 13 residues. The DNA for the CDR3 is TGTGCCAGCAGGGAGGATGGGAACACTGAAGCTTTCTTT. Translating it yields CASREDGNTEAFF.

CDR3 DNA sequence: TGTGCCAGCAGCCGCCGGGAGGGGATAGATACGCAGTATTTT. It yields the protein CASSRREGIDTQYF. The gene calls are TRBV7-2 and TRBJ2-3, with 8 bases lining up with TRBD2. The CDR3 sequence is 14 residues long. The germline V gene encodes CDR1 SGHTA and CDR2 FQGNSA. With 5 bases clipped from V and 5 bases from J, the junction kept 6 bases outside the gene matches.

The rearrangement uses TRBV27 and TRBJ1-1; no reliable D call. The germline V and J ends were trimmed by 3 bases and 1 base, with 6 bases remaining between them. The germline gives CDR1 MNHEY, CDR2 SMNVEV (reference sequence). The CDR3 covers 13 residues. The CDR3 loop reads CASSFQANTEAFF. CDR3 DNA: TGTGCCAGCAGTTTTCAGGCGAACACTGAAGCTTTCTTT.

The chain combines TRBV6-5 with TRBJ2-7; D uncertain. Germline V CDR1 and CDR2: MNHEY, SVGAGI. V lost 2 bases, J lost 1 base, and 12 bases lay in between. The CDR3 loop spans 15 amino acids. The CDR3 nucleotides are TGTGCCAGCAGTTACGGGCGAATCACATCCTACGAGCAGTACTTC. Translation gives CASSYGRITSYEQYF.

The CDR3 region is CSVGPGTEAFF. DNA for the CDR3: TGCAGCGTTGGTCCAGGTACTGAAGCTTTCTTT. The chain has TRBV29-1 and TRBJ1-1, with D unresolved. CDR3 length: 11 residues. The V gene's germline CDR1 is SQVTM and CDR2 ANQGSEA. Deletions cut 4 bases from V and 5 bases from J, with 8 bases between. The entire variable domain, with the rest obtained from reference TRBV29-1 and TRBJ1-1, is as follows: SAVISQKPSRDICQRGTSLTIQCQVDSQVTMMFWYRQQPGQSLTLIATANQGSEATYESGFVIDKFPISRPNLTFSTLTVSNMSPEDSSIYLCSVGPGTEAFFGQGTRLTVV.

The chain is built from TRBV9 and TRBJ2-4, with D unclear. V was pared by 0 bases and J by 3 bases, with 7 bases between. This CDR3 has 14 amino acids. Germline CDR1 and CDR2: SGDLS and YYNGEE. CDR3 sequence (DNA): TGTGCCAGCAGCGTAGACAGTGGCAAAAACATTCAGTACTTC. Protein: CASSVDSGKNIQYF.

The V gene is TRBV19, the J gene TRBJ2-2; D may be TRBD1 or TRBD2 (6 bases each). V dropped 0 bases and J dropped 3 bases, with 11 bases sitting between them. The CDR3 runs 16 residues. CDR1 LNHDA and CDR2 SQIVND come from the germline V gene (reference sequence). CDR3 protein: CASSIDPGADTGELFF. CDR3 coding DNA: TGTGCCAGTAGTATAGACCCGGGGGCCGACACCGGGGAGCTGTTTTTT.

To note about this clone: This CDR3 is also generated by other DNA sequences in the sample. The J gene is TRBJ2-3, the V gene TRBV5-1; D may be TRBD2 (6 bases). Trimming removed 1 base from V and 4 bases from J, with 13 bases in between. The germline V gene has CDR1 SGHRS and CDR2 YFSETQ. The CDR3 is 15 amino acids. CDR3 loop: CASSLWGDSADTQYF. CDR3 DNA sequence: TGCGCCAGCAGCTTGTGGGGGGATAGCGCAGATACGCAGTATTTT.

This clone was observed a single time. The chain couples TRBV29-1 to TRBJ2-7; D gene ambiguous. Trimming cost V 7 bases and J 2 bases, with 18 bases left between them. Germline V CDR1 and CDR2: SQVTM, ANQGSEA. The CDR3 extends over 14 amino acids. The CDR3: CSAGLTGPTYEQYF. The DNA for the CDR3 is TGCAGCGCGGGCCTTACCGGACCTACCTACGAGCAGTACTTC.

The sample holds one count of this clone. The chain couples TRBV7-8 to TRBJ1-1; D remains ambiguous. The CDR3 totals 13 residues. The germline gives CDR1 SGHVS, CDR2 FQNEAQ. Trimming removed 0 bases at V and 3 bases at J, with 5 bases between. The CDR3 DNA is TGTGCCAGCAGCTTAGCTCAGTACACTGAAGCTTTCTTT. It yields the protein CASSLAQYTEAFF.

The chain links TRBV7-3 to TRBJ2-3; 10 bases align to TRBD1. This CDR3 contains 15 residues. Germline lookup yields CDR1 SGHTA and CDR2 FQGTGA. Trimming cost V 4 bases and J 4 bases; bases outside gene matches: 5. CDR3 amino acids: CASSSPGTGADTQYF. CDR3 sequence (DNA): TGTGCCAGCAGCTCCCCCGGGACAGGGGCAGATACGCAGTATTTT.

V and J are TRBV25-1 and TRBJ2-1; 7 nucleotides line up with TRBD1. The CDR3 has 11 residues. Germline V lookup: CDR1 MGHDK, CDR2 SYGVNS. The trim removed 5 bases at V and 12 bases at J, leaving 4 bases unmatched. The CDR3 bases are TGTGCCAGCAGTACCAGGGGGACGCAGTTCTTC. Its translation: CASSTRGTQFF. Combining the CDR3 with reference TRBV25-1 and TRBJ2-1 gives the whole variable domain EADIYQTPRYLVIGTGKKITLECSQTMGHDKMYWYQQDPGMELHLIHYSYGVNSTEKGDLSSESTVSRIRTEHFPLTLESARPSHTSQYLCASSTRGTQFFGPGTRLTVL.

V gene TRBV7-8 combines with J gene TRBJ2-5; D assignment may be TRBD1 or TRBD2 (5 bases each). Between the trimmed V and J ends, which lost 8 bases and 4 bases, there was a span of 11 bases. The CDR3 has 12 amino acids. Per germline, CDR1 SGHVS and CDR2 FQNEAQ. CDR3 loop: CASGGTRETQYF. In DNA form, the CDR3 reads TGTGCCAGCGGGGGTACCCGAGAGACCCAGTACTTC.

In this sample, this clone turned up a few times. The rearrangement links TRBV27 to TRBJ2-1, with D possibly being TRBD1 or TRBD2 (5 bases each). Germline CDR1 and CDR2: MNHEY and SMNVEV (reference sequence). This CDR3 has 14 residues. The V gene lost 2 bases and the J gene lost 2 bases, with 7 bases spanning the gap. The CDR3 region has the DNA TGTGCCAGCAGTTTACGGGGCCCCTACAATGAGCAGTTCTTC. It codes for CASSLRGPYNEQFF.

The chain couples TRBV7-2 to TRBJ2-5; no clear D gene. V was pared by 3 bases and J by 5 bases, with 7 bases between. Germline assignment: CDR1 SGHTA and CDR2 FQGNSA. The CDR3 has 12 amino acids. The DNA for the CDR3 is TGTGCCAGCAGCTTGGCCTCTGAGACCCAGTACTTC. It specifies CASSLASETQYF.

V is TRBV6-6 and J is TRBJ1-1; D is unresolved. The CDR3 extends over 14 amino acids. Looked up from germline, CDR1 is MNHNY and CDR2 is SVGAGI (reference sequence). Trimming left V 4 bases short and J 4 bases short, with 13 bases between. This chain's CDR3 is CASSSWQRGTEAFF. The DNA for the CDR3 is TGTGCCAGCAGTTCGTGGCAACGTGGCACTGAAGCTTTCTTT.